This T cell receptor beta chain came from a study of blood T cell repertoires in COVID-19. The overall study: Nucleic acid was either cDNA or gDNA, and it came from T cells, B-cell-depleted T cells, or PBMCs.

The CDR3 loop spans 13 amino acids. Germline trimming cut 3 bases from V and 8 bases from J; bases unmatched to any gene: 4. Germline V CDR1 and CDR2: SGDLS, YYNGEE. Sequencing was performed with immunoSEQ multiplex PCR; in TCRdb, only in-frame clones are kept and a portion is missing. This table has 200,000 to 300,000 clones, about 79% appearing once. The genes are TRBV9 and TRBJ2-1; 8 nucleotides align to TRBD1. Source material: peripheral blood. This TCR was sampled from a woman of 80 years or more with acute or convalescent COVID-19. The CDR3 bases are TGTGCCAGCAGCGGGACAGGGTCCGATGAGCAGTTCTTC. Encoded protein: CASSGTGSDEQFF.